This passage covers 8 T cell receptor beta chains from one sample sequenced in a study of early T cells in non-severe SARS-CoV-2 infection. Using its own MiXCR run on the 5' RACE reads, TCRdb lists one record per CDR3 protein. The sample has roughly 45,000 distinct CDR3 sequences, 12% seen once; the top ten hold 9.1%. The material sequenced was whole blood. The receptors stem from an adult who was a healthcare worker with PCR-confirmed SARS-CoV-2 infection or an uninfected control (not recorded which).

The sample holds many counts of this clonotype. The rearrangement uses TRBV4-1 and TRBJ1-1; weak D call: TRBD1 (6 bases). The CDR3 covers 15 residues. V was trimmed by 4 bases and J by 6 bases, leaving 18 bases between them. The germline CDR1 and CDR2 sequences are MGHRA and YSYEKL. The CDR3 loop reads CASSRYVGGPAEAFF. CDR3 nucleotides: TGCGCCAGCAGCCGATATGTAGGGGGACCGGCTGAAGCTTTCTTT.

This clonotype was observed a few times. CDR3 loop: CASSQDLSASNEKLFF. In DNA, the CDR3 is TGTGCCAGCAGCCAAGATCTGAGCGCATCTAATGAAAAACTGTTTTTT. V gene TRBV3-1 combines with J gene TRBJ1-4; D uncertain. V dropped 0 bases and J dropped 3 bases, with 11 bases sitting between them. The CDR3 contains 16 residues. Per the germline V gene, CDR1 is LGHDT and CDR2 is YNNKEL (reference sequence).

This clonotype has only a few counts. J is TRBJ1-2 and V is TRBV20-1; D is undetermined. From germline, CDR1 is DFQATT and CDR2 SNEGSKA (reference sequence). The CDR3 is 14 residues long. V was clipped by 5 bases and J by 4 bases, with 17 bases between them. The CDR3 DNA follows: TGCAGTGCTCCCGGGTCCCGAAGCAGCTATGGCTACACCTTC. This translates into CSAPGSRSSYGYTF.

This clonotype was counted at least ten times. V and J are TRBV12-5 and TRBJ2-1; no reliable D call. Per the germline V gene, CDR1 is LGHNT and CDR2 is FRNRAP. The length of the CDR3 is 11 residues. Trimming left V 7 bases short and J 8 bases short, with 9 bases between. This CDR3 is CASALGDEQFF. CDR3 DNA sequence: TGTGCTAGTGCCCTTGGGGATGAGCAGTTCTTC. Full variable domain (missing parts from reference TRBV12-5 and TRBJ2-1): DARVTQTPRHKVTEMGQEVTMRCQPILGHNTVFWYRQTMMQGLELLAYFRNRAPLDDSGMPKDRFSAEMPDATLATLKIQPSEPRDSAVYFCASALGDEQFFGPGTRLTVL.

Many counts were recorded for this clonotype. The V and J genes are TRBV14 and TRBJ2-7, with a tentative D call TRBD2 (5 bases). The length of the CDR3 is 14 residues. Trimming took 2 bases from V and 2 from J, leaving 10 bases between them. Germline CDR1 SGHDN, CDR2 FVKESK. CDR3: CASSQNLRAYEQYF. For the CDR3, the DNA is TGTGCCAGCAGCCAAAATTTGAGGGCCTACGAGCAGTACTTC.

The table lists this clonotype with many counts. V is TRBV13 and J is TRBJ1-2; TRBD1 might be the D (6 bases). V lost 7 bases to trimming and J lost 2 bases, with 11 bases between them. Germline CDR1 reads PRHDT; CDR2 reads FYEKMQ (reference sequence). The CDR3 contains 13 residues. CDR3 region: CASNVRGNYGYTF. DNA of the CDR3: TGTGCCAGCAATGTGAGGGGGAACTATGGCTACACCTTC.

The gene calls are TRBV24-1 and TRBJ2-3; possible D gene TRBD2, 5 bases. Per the germline V gene, CDR1 is KGHDR and CDR2 is SFDVKD. V gave up 4 bases and J gave up 1 base, with 20 bases separating them. The CDR3 consists of 18 residues. CDR3 protein: CATSDVASGSRGTDTQYF. The CDR3, as DNA: TGTGCCACCAGTGACGTCGCGTCGGGATCTCGGGGCACAGATACGCAGTATTTT.

This clonotype has only a few counts. The chain employs TRBV10-1 and TRBJ2-3; 9 nucleotides line up with TRBD1. Germline lookup yields CDR1 WNHNN and CDR2 SYGVQD (reference sequence). The CDR3 has 15 residues. Trimming took 2 bases from V and 8 from J; bases not matched to a gene: 8. In DNA form, the CDR3 reads TGCGCCAGCAGTGAGAGGGGACAGGGCTCATTTACGCAGTATTTT. Its translation is CASSERGQGSFTQYF.